The 2 T cell receptor beta chains below all came from one sample that was sequenced in a study of blood T cells in healthy people across ages. Sample-barcoded 5' priming and a J-beta primer mix drove a second PCR of about 6 to 12 cycles. Each CDR3 protein is one row after TCRdb ran MiXCR on the 5' RACE reads. This table has 1.5 million to 2 million distinct CDR3 sequences, about 39% appearing once. The sequenced sample consisted of blood. These receptors originate from a human donor in good health.

This clonotype was detected a few times. V is TRBV7-2 and J is TRBJ2-3; 9 bases align to TRBD2. This CDR3 is built from 14 residues. V lost 7 bases, J lost 0 bases, and 2 bases stayed unmatched. Germline V lookup: CDR1 SGHTA, CDR2 FQGNSA. The DNA for the CDR3 is TGTGCCAGCACTAGCGGGACTAGCACAGATACGCAGTATTTT. This encodes CASTSGTSTDTQYF.

The gene calls are TRBV5-5 and TRBJ1-2, with unresolved D. This CDR3 spans 14 amino acids. Germline loops: CDR1 SGHKS, CDR2 YYEKEE (reference sequence). The V end was cut by 1 base, the J end by 4 bases, with 11 bases between. The CDR3 DNA reads TGTGCCAGCAGCTTGTCTACAGACGTCTATGGCTACACCTTC. Protein product: CASSLSTDVYGYTF.